The 5 T cell receptor beta chains reported below all come from one sample, sequenced in a study of shared clonotypes between healthy human individuals. Libraries were prepared by immunoSEQ multiplex PCR; TCRdb keeps only in-frame clonotypes and omits some of them. The sample has 500,000 to 700,000 clones, about 95% seen once. CD45RO-negative CD8 cells positively selected for CCR7 made up the naive population, which excluded terminally differentiated effector memory CD45RA+ cells. The sample was naive CD8+ T cells sorted from blood. These receptors originate from a woman in her twenties or thirties in good health.

V gene TRBV4-1 combines with J gene TRBJ2-1; unclear D gene. V was clipped by 1 base and J by 5 bases, with 12 bases between them. Germline-derived CDR1 and CDR2 are MGHRA and YSYEKL. The CDR3 runs 15 residues. The CDR3 reads CASSQAGGLNNEQFF. CDR3 in DNA: TGCGCCAGCAGCCAAGCGGGTGGGCTTAACAATGAGCAGTTCTTC.

This CDR3 reads CASRSGTPVGEAFF. The CDR3 coding sequence is TGTGCCAGCAGGTCCGGGACCCCAGTTGGTGAAGCTTTCTTT. The gene calls are TRBV27 and TRBJ1-1, with D possibly TRBD1 on 5 matching bases. Germline-derived CDR1 and CDR2 are MNHEY and SMNVEV (reference sequence). Trimming removed 6 bases from V and 7 bases from J, with 18 bases in between. CDR3 size: 14 residues.

V and J are TRBV2 and TRBJ2-3; 13 nucleotides agree with TRBD2. Germline-derived CDR1 and CDR2 are SNHLY and FYNNEI. The V gene end was trimmed by 7 bases and the J gene end by 7 bases; junction bases not matched to a gene: 8. The CDR3 is 15 amino acids. The DNA for the CDR3 is TGTGCCAGCACGACTAGCGGGAGGACCGCCCATACGCAGTATTTT. It codes for CASTTSGRTAHTQYF.

V and J are TRBV7-9 and TRBJ2-3, with 13 bases lining up with TRBD2. The CDR3 length is 16 residues. The junction had 7 bases not matched to a gene; V was cut back by 5 bases and J by 5 bases. The germline CDR1 and CDR2 sequences are SEHNR and FQNEAQ (reference sequence). CDR3 nucleotides: TGTGCCAGCAGCGCAACTAGCGGGAGGGCGGGAGATACGCAGTATTTT. Protein product: CASSATSGRAGDTQYF.

The genes are TRBV9 and TRBJ2-7; D is tentatively TRBD1 or TRBD2 (5 bases each). Trimming cost V 3 bases and J 2 bases, with 12 bases left between them. This CDR3 contains 14 residues. From germline, CDR1 is SGDLS and CDR2 YYNGEE. The CDR3, as DNA: TGTGCCAGCAGCGACGGGGCCTCCACCTACGAGCAGTACTTC. Protein: CASSDGASTYEQYF. Complete variable domain (other parts from reference TRBV9 and TRBJ2-7): DSGVTQTPKHLITATGQRVTLRCSPRSGDLSVYWYQQSLDQGLQFLIQYYNGEERAKGNILERFSAQQFPDLHSELNLSSLELGDSALYFCASSDGASTYEQYFGPGTRLTVT.